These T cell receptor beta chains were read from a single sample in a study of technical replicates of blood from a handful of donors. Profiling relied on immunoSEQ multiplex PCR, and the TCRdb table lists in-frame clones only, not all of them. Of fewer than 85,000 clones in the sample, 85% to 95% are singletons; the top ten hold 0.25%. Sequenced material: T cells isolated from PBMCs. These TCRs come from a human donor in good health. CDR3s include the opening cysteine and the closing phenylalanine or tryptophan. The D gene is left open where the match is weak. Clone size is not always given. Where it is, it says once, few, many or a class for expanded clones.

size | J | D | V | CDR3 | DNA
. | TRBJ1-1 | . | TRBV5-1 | CASRSGGSPLGFTEAFF | TGCGCCAGCAGGTCGGGGGGCTCACCTCTGGGATTCACTGAAGCTTTCTTT
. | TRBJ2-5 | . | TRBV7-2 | CASSFALAGGETQYF | TGTGCCAGCAGCTTCGCGCTAGCCGGGGGAGAGACCCAGTACTTC
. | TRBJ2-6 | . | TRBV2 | CASSAYSSGANVLTF | TGTGCCAGCAGTGCGTACAGTTCTGGGGCCAACGTCCTGACTTTC
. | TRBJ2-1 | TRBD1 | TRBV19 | CASGQGNEQFF | TGTGCCAGCGGACAGGGAAATGAGCAGTTCTTC
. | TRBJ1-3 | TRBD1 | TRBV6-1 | CASSGTGGRGNTIYF | TGTGCCAGCAGCGGGACAGGGGGGCGAGGAAACACCATATATTTT
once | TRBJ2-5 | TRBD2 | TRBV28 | CASSFTSGRLVETQYF | TGTGCCAGCAGTTTTACTAGCGGGAGGCTCGTGGAGACCCAGTACTTC
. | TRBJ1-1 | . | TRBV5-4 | CASSLVKGMNTEAFF | TGTGCCAGCAGCTTGGTGAAGGGGATGAACACTGAAGCTTTCTTT
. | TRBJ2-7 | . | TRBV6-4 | CASSYYEQYF | TGTGCCAGCAGTTACTACGAGCAGTACTTC
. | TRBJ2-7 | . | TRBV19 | CASSIVGDRVEQYF | TGTGCCAGTAGTATAGTCGGGGATAGGGTGGAGCAGTACTTC
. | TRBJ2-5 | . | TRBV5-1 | CASSLRDSQETQYF | TGCGCCAGCAGCTTGCGCGACAGTCAAGAGACCCAGTACTTC
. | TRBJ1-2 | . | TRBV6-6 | CASGAQGWIYGYTF | TGTGCCAGCGGGGCACAGGGTTGGATTTATGGCTACACCTTC
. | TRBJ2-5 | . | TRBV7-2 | CASSLVSRGAYVPQETQYF | TGTGCCAGCAGCTTAGTGAGTAGGGGTGCCTACGTCCCCCAAGAGACCCAGTACTTC
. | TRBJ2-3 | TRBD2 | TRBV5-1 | CASSLATSGVTDTQYF | TGCGCCAGCAGCTTGGCTACTAGCGGGGTCACAGATACGCAGTATTTT
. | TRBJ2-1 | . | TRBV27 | CASSPWSNEQFF | TGTGCCAGCAGTCCCTGGAGCAATGAGCAGTTCTTC
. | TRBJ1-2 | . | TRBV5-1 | CASSSGGTLNYGYTF | TGCGCCAGCAGCTCGGGAGGGACACTCAACTATGGCTACACCTTC
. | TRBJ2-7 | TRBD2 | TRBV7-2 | CASSLRLAGSYEQYF | TGTGCCAGCAGCTTAAGGCTAGCGGGATCCTACGAGCAGTACTTC
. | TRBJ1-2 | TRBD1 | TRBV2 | CASGRGGQGIFGYTF | TGTGCCAGCGGCCGGGGGGGACAGGGGATATTTGGCTACACCTTC
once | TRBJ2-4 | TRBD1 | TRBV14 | CASSQHRDRGNIQYF | TGTGCCAGCAGCCAACACCGGGACAGGGGAAACATTCAGTACTTC
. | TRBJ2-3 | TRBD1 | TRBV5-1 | CASSPGEGGDSTDTQYF | TGCGCCAGCAGCCCCGGGGAAGGGGGCGACAGCACAGATACGCAGTATTTT
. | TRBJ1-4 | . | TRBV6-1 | CASSALSATNEKLFF | TGTGCCAGCAGTGCCCTCAGTGCAACTAATGAAAAACTGTTTTTT
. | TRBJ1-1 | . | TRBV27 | CASKGVFARVDTEAFF | TGTGCCAGCAAAGGGGTATTCGCTCGGGTCGACACTGAAGCTTTCTTT
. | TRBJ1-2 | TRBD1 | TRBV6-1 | CASSVRTGAYGYTF | TGTGCCAGCAGTGTACGGACAGGTGCCTATGGCTACACCTTC
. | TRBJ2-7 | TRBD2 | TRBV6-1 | CASSEGGGWPHF | TGTGCCAGCAGTGAGGGCGGGGGGTGGCCCCACTTC
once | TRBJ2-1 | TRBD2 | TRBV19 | CASSIQRGTSYNEQFF | TGTGCCAGTAGTATCCAGCGGGGGACCTCCTACAATGAGCAGTTCTTC
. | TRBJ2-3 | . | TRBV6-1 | CASSEPGQSSGTDTQYF | TGTGCCAGCAGTGAACCCGGACAGTCCTCGGGCACAGATACGCAGTATTTT
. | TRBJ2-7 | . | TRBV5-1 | CASSLVGSTYEQYF | TGCGCCAGCAGCTTGGTAGGGAGCACCTACGAGCAGTACTTC
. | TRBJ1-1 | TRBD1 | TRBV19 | CASSNTGGGGTPEAFF | TGTGCCAGTAGTAACACAGGGGGCGGGGGGACCCCTGAAGCTTTCTTT
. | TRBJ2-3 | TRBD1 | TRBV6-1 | CASSGGVRGLDTQYF | TGTGCCAGCAGTGGGGGGGTCAGGGGGCTTGATACGCAGTATTTT
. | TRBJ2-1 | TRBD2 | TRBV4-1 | CASSLRILAGGYNEQFF | TGCGCCAGCAGCCTCCGGATTCTAGCGGGAGGTTACAATGAGCAGTTCTTC
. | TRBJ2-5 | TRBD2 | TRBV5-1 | CASSRTILLAGVIETQYF | TGCGCCAGCAGCCGCACCATACTACTAGCGGGAGTTATAGAGACCCAGTACTTC
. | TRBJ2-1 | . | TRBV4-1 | CASSQVGRGGLNEQFF | TGCGCCAGCAGCCAAGTGGGGCGGGGTGGCTTAAATGAGCAGTTCTTC
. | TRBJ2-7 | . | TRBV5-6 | CASSLRGSTGDEQYF | TGTGCCAGCAGCTTGAGGGGATCGACAGGTGACGAGCAGTACTTC
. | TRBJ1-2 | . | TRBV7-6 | CASAGVDGYTF | TGTGCCAGCGCAGGGGTGGATGGCTACACCTTC
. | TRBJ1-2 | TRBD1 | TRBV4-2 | CASSPTGTGGYTF | TGTGCCAGCAGCCCTACCGGGACAGGGGGCTACACCTTC
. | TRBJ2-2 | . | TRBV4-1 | CASRRQDDTGELFF | TGCGCCAGTAGAAGACAGGACGACACCGGGGAGCTGTTTTTT
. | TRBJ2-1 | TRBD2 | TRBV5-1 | CASRTGTSVSNEQFF | TGCGCCAGCAGAACCGGGACTAGCGTTTCCAATGAGCAGTTCTTC
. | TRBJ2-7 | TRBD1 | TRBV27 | CASHDRGHEQYF | TGTGCCAGCCACGACAGGGGTCACGAGCAGTACTTC
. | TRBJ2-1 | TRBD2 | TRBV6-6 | CASSIAGSSYNEQFF | TGTGCCAGCAGCATAGCGGGGAGCTCCTACAATGAGCAGTTCTTC
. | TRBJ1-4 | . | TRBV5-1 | CASSLVRGGREKLFF | TGCGCCAGCAGCTTGGTACGGGGGGGTCGTGAAAAACTGTTTTTT
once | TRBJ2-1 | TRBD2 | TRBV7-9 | CASSSSPGGGRAGREQFF | TGTGCCAGCAGCTCCAGTCCTGGGGGCGGGAGGGCAGGGCGTGAGCAGTTCTTC
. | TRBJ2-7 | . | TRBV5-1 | CASSSGQTYEQYF | TGCGCCAGCAGCTCCGGACAAACCTACGAGCAGTACTTC
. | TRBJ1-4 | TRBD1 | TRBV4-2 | CASSSGTGMEKLFF | TGTGCCAGCAGCTCCGGGACAGGAATGGAAAAACTGTTTTTT
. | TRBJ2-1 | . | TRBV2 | CASRELAGYNEQFF | TGTGCCAGCAGGGAGCTTGCGGGATACAATGAGCAGTTCTTC
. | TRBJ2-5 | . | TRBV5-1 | CASSLGGEETQYF | TGCGCCAGCAGCTTGGGCGGCGAAGAGACCCAGTACTTC
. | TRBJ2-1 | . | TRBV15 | CATSRDLVGGVGRGEQFF | TGTGCCACCAGCAGGGATCTTGTCGGGGGAGTGGGACGTGGGGAGCAGTTCTTC
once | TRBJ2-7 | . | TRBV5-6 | CASSLALGRYEQYF | TGTGCCAGCAGCTTGGCCCTGGGCCGGTACGAGCAGTACTTC
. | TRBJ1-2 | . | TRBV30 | CAGMGGRENSYGYTF | TGTGCCGGGATGGGGGGGCGCGAGAATAGCTATGGCTACACCTTC
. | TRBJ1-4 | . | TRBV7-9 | CASSPASGRTWEKLFF | TGTGCCAGCAGCCCCGCTTCTGGGAGAACGTGGGAAAAACTGTTTTTT
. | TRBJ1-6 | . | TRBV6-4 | CASSLNSYNSPLHF | TGTGCCAGCAGCCTAAACTCCTATAATTCACCCCTCCACTTT
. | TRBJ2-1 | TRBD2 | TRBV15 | CATSSRGTSGGNEQFF | TGTGCCACCAGCAGTAGGGGAACTAGCGGGGGCAATGAGCAGTTCTTC
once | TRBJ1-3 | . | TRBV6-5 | CASSSRRGMAGNTIYF | TGTGCCAGCAGTTCCAGAAGGGGGATGGCTGGAAACACCATATATTTT
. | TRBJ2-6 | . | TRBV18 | CASSPGGPGANVLTF | TGTGCCAGCTCACCAGGAGGGCCTGGGGCCAACGTCCTGACTTTC
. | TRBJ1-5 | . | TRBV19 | CASNSRNSNQPQHF | TGTGCCAGTAACTCCAGGAATAGCAATCAGCCCCAGCATTTT
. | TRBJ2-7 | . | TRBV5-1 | CASSLVLRDGSYEQYF | TGCGCCAGCAGCTTGGTCCTGCGGGACGGCTCCTACGAGCAGTACTTC
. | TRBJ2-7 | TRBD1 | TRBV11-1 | CASSRDRGDQQYF | TGTGCCAGCAGCCGGGACAGGGGCGATCAGCAGTACTTC
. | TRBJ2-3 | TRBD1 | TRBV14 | CASSPYLDRGRADTQYF | TGTGCCAGCAGCCCCTATTTGGACAGGGGGCGAGCAGATACGCAGTATTTT
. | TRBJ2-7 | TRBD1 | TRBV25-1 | CASSEGIGTEYEQYF | TGTGCCAGCAGTGAAGGGATCGGGACAGAATACGAGCAGTACTTC
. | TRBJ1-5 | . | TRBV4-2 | CASSQEEGGVAQPQHF | TGTGCCAGCAGCCAAGAGGAAGGGGGAGTAGCTCAGCCCCAGCATTTT
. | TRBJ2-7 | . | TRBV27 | CASSIGWGGSPYEQYF | TGTGCCAGCAGTATAGGGTGGGGGGGCAGCCCCTACGAGCAGTACTTC